The 19 T cell receptor beta chains below come from one sample, sequenced in a study of shared clonotypes between healthy human individuals. Assay used: immunoSEQ multiplex PCR; TCRdb lists only in-frame clones, some missing. The table lists millions of clones, roughly 96% of them singletons. The material sequenced was naive CD4+ T cells sorted from blood. Specified subset: CD45RA+ positively selected. These receptors all come from a young man in good health.

The chain is built from TRBV5-1 and TRBJ2-7; 7 bases map to TRBD1. The CDR3 runs 13 residues. Germline-derived CDR1 and CDR2 are SGHRS and YFSETQ. V dropped 4 bases and J dropped 4; count of bases not matched to a gene: 5. The CDR3 sequence is CASSRDREYEQYF. Here the CDR3 DNA reads TGCGCCAGCAGCCGAGACAGGGAATACGAGCAGTACTTC.

The chain employs TRBV7-8 and TRBJ1-1; no firm D call. The V end lost 5 bases, the J end lost 3 bases, and 16 bases lay between the germline ends. Germline assignment: CDR1 SGHVS and CDR2 FQNEAQ. The length of the CDR3 is 15 residues. In DNA form, the CDR3 reads TGTGCCAGCAGCCCATCACGAACGAGGGACACTGAAGCTTTCTTT. This encodes CASSPSRTRDTEAFF. Supplemented by reference TRBV7-8 and TRBJ1-1, the full variable domain reads GAGVSQSPRYKVAKRGQDVALRCDPISGHVSLFWYQQALGQGPEFLTYFQNEAQLDKSGLPSDRFFAERPEGSVSTLKIQRTQQEDSAVYLCASSPSRTRDTEAFFGQGTRLTVV.

The CDR3: CASTQVLNTEAFF. The CDR3 nucleotides read TGTGCCAGTACCCAGGTGCTGAACACTGAAGCTTTCTTT. The chain recombines TRBV19 with TRBJ1-1; D is uncertain. The CDR3 length is 13 residues. CDR1 LNHDA and CDR2 SQIVND come from the germline V gene (reference sequence). V was trimmed by 7 bases and J by 0 bases, leaving 9 bases between them. The variable domain in full, with the rest retrieved from reference TRBV19 and TRBJ1-1, is DGGITQSPKYLFRKEGQNVTLSCEQNLNHDAMYWYRQDPGQGLRLIYYSQIVNDFQKGDIAEGYSVSREKKESFPLTVTSAQKNPTAFYLCASTQVLNTEAFFGQGTRLTVV.

The rearrangement links TRBV7-3 to TRBJ2-3, with D maybe TRBD2 (5 bases). CDR1 and CDR2 from the germline V gene are SGHTA and FQGTGA. Trimming removed 2 bases from V and 6 bases from J, with 18 bases in between. The CDR3 spans 16 residues. The CDR3: CASSLPVRDGVDTQYF. DNA of the CDR3: TGTGCCAGCAGCTTACCCGTCAGAGACGGGGTGGATACGCAGTATTTT. Variable domain in full (rest from reference TRBV7-3 and TRBJ2-3): GAGVSQTPSNKVTEKGKYVELRCDPISGHTALYWYRQSLGQGPEFLIYFQGTGAADDSGLPNDRFFAVRPEGSVSTLKIQRTERGDSAVYLCASSLPVRDGVDTQYFGPGTRLTVL.

About this clone: An end of the junction differs from the germline gene, which may be a read error. V is TRBV27 and J is TRBJ1-6, with D possibly matching TRBD1 (5 bases). CDR1 and CDR2 (germline): MNHEY, SMNVEV (reference sequence). The length of the CDR3 is 15 residues. The CDR3 DNA reads TGTGCCAGCGGTTTCAGGGCCCATCCTCTTTCACCCCTCCACTTT. This codes for CASGFRAHPLSPLHF.

The V gene is TRBV10-1, the J gene TRBJ2-1; 9 positions match TRBD2. Trimming at V came to 4 bases and at J to 9 bases, leaving 7 bases not matched to a gene. From germline, CDR1 is WNHNN and CDR2 SYGVQD (reference sequence). The CDR3 has 14 residues. CDR3 nucleotide sequence: TGCGCCAGCAGTGGGCAACTAGCGGGCGGTGAGCAGTTCTTC. Protein sequence: CASSGQLAGGEQFF.

The chain has TRBV10-2 and TRBJ1-6; unclear D gene. The germline CDR1 and CDR2 sequences are WSHSY and SAAADI. With 5 bases removed from V and 0 bases from J, the gap between germline ends came to 17 bases. This CDR3 comprises 18 residues. The CDR3 sequence is CASSPRPAASSYNSPLHF. CDR3 nucleotide sequence: TGCGCCAGCAGTCCCCGTCCTGCCGCGAGCTCCTATAATTCACCCCTCCACTTT.

This clone occurred once. CDR3 bases: TGTGCCAGCAGGGGAATAGATACGCAGTATTTT. Its translation is CASRGIDTQYF. The chain couples TRBV11-2 to TRBJ2-3, with D uncertain. The CDR3 is 11 amino acids. With 6 bases removed from V and 5 bases from J, the gap between germline ends came to 6 bases. The V gene's germline CDR1 is SGHAT and CDR2 FQNNGV.

This clone was seen a single time. This sequence joins TRBV28 and TRBJ1-4; TRBD1 matches 8 bases. CDR1 and CDR2 from the germline V gene are MDHEN and SYDVKM. V lost 6 bases, J lost 2 bases, and 8 bases stayed unmatched. The length of the CDR3 is 16 residues. This CDR3 is CASRRGQAWTNEKLFF. CDR3 DNA sequence: TGTGCCAGCAGGAGGGGACAGGCCTGGACTAATGAAAAACTGTTTTTT. The variable domain in full, with the rest retrieved from reference TRBV28 and TRBJ1-4, is DVKVTQSSRYLVKRTGEKVFLECVQDMDHENMFWYRQDPGLGLRLIYFSYDVKMKEKGDIPEGYSVSREKKERFSLILESASTNQTSMYLCASRRGQAWTNEKLFFGSGTQLSVL.

The chain combines TRBV10-2 with TRBJ2-7; D is unresolved. Germline lookup yields CDR1 WSHSY and CDR2 SAAADI. Trimming pared 4 bases from V and 0 bases from J, leaving 4 bases between. This CDR3 is 12 amino acids long. CDR3 sequence: CASSGFSYEQYF. CDR3 DNA sequence: TGCGCCAGCAGTGGGTTCTCCTACGAGCAGTACTTC.

The rearrangement uses TRBV11-3 and TRBJ2-1, with TRBD2 matching 7 bases. The CDR3 extends over 13 amino acids. The J segment lost 6 bases and the V segment lost 2 bases, leaving 1 base of the junction unmatched. Germline assignment: CDR1 SGHNT and CDR2 YENEEA. Here the CDR3 DNA reads TGTGCCAGCAGCTTAACGGGGGGCAATGAGCAGTTCTTC. Protein: CASSLTGGNEQFF.

About this clone: Additional DNA sequences in this sample encode the identical CDR3. This chain joins TRBV6-5 and TRBJ1-2, with TRBD1 matching 9 bases. CDR1 is MNHEY, CDR2 SVGAGI, per germline. The CDR3 spans 12 residues. V was clipped by 5 bases and J by 8 bases; unmatched bases: 3. The CDR3 sequence: CASSPTGGGYTF. CDR3 coding DNA: TGTGCCAGCAGTCCAACAGGGGGCGGCTACACCTTC.

The J gene is TRBJ1-1, the V gene TRBV6-5; D is uncertain. V was pared by 7 bases and J by 5 bases, with 17 bases between. Germline V gene sequence: CDR1 MNHEY, CDR2 SVGAGI. CDR3 size: 14 residues. This chain's CDR3 is CASTSLGVWTEAFF. The DNA of the CDR3 is TGTGCCAGCACCTCGCTGGGTGTTTGGACTGAAGCTTTCTTT.

This chain joins TRBV5-1 and TRBJ1-2; no clear D. The length of the CDR3 is 14 residues. CDR1 is SGHRS, CDR2 YFSETQ, per germline. V lost 1 base and J lost 0, with 7 bases in between. The CDR3 spells CASSLSQTNYGYTF. The CDR3 nucleotides are TGCGCCAGCAGCTTGTCCCAGACTAACTATGGCTACACCTTC. The full variable domain, in which reference TRBV5-1 and TRBJ1-2 provide the parts outside the CDR3, is KAGVTQTPRYLIKTRGQQVTLSCSPISGHRSVSWYQQTPGQGLQFLFEYFSETQRNKGNFPGRFSGRQFSNSRSEMNVSTLELGDSALYLCASSLSQTNYGYTFGSGTRLTVV.

The rearrangement joins TRBV6-4 to TRBJ1-2; perhaps TRBD1 as D (5 bases). The CDR3 is 16 residues long. Trimming took 4 bases from V and 1 from J, leaving 16 bases between them. CDR1 is MRHNA and CDR2 is SNTAGT in the germline V gene. The CDR3, as DNA: TGTGCCAGCAGTGGTCAGCTGGGGGATTTTAACTATGGCTACACCTTC. Translation gives CASSGQLGDFNYGYTF.

V gene TRBV9 combines with J gene TRBJ1-4; D remains unclear. The CDR3 is 15 amino acids. V was pared by 0 bases and J by 4 bases, with 10 bases between. In germline, CDR1 is SGDLS, CDR2 YYNGEE. This CDR3 is CASSVEVGFNEKLFF. Written as DNA, the CDR3 is TGTGCCAGCAGCGTAGAGGTGGGGTTTAATGAAAAACTGTTTTTT.

The chain links TRBV5-8 to TRBJ2-1; 7 nucleotides align to TRBD2. The CDR3 is made up of 19 amino acids. The germline V gene has CDR1 SGHTS and CDR2 YDEGEE. The trim removed 5 bases at V and 3 bases at J, leaving 20 bases unmatched. The CDR3 DNA is TGTGCCAGCAGTCACCCCCGACTAGCTCCAACTGGGGGCTACAATGAGCAGTTCTTC. Translated: CASSHPRLAPTGGYNEQFF.

Here the CDR3 reads CASKWRPGTGELFF. In DNA form, the CDR3 reads TGTGCCAGCAAGTGGCGGCCAGGCACCGGGGAGCTGTTTTTT. V and J are TRBV6-5 and TRBJ2-2, with unresolved D. V lost 7 bases and J lost 4, with 13 bases in between. In germline, CDR1 is MNHEY, CDR2 SVGAGI. The CDR3 extends over 14 amino acids.

The V call is TRBV28, the J call TRBJ2-5; D may be TRBD1 (6 bases). V was clipped by 6 bases and J by 4 bases, with 18 bases between them. CDR1 is MDHEN, CDR2 SYDVKM, per germline. CDR3 length: 15 residues. The CDR3 DNA reads TGTGCCAGCAGCCACTACAGGGAAGGAAGAGAGACCCAGTACTTC. It yields the protein CASSHYREGRETQYF.